This T cell receptor (beta chain) was recovered during a study of T-cell reconstitution after alpha-beta-depleted transplantation in children. A note on this clonotype: Its target is not known.

V lost 6 bases and J lost 7; bases outside the gene matches: 7. The germline gives CDR1 MNHNS, CDR2 SASEGT. This CDR3 spans 13 amino acids. Study-level findings and limits: T-cell counts and diversity at one year following transplant were attributed mainly to newly produced T cells. Surviving recipient T cells and intrathymic progenitors accounted for some patients' high TCRbeta diversity at day 60. Several hundred expanded graft clones reportedly supplied alpha-beta T cells about two months after transplant.

It was with unique molecular identifiers that the TCRbeta library was prepared. Each CDR3 protein is one row after TCRdb ran MiXCR on the PCR reads. The sample holds fewer than 350,000 distinct CDR3 sequences, around a tenth seen once. The material was peripheral blood, obtained 180 days after TCRalphabeta/CD19-depleted stem cell transplant. The chain is built from TRBV6-1 and TRBJ1-1; the match to TRBD1 covers 8 bases. The TCR sequence derives from a male patient aged 2 to 9 who had a stem cell transplant for chronic granulomatous disease, so the T cells may come from the graft donor. CDR3 nucleotides: TGTGCCAGCAGGCAGGACAGGGCAAGTGAAGCTTTCTTT. Translating gives CASRQDRASEAFF.